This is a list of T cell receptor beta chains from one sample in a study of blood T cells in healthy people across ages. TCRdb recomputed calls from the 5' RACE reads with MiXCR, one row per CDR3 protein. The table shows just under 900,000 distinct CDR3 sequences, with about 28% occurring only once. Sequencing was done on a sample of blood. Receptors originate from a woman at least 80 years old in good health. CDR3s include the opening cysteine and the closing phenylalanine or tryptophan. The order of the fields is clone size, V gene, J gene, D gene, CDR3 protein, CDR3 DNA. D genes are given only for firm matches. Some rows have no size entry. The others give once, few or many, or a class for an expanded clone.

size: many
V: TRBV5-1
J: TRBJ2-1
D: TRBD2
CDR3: CASRRGLAGNSYNEQFF
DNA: TGCGCCAGCAGACGGGGACTAGCGGGGAACTCCTACAATGAGCAGTTCTTC

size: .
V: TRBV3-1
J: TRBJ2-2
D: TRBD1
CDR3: CASSRWTGAGELFF
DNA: TGTGCCAGCAGCCGATGGACAGGGGCCGGGGAGCTGTTTTTT

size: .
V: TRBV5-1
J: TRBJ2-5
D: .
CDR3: CASSESPQGGGGETQYF
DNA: TGCGCCAGCAGCGAATCCCCGCAGGGCGGGGGCGGTGAGACCCAGTACTTC

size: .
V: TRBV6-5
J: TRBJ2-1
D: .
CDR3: CASSYLSLLGSEQLF
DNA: TGTGCCAGCAGTTACCTTAGCCTCCTGGGGTCTGAGCAGCTCTTC

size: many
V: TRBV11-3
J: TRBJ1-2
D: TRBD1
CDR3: CASSPQGQGSDGYTF
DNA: TGTGCCAGCAGCCCCCAGGGACAGGGTAGCGATGGCTACACCTTC

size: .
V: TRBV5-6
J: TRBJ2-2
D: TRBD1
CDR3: CASSLGQGAKTGELFF
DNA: TGTGCCAGCAGCTTGGGACAGGGGGCGAAAACCGGGGAGCTGTTTTTT

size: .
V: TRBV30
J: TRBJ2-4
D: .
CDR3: CAWSVSWSGAKNIQYF
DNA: TGTGCCTGGAGTGTAAGTTGGAGTGGGGCCAAAAACATTCAGTACTTC

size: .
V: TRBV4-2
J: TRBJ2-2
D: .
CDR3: CASSPLADTSGELFF
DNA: TGTGCCAGCAGCCCCCTGGCGGATACTAGCGGGGAGCTGTTTTTT

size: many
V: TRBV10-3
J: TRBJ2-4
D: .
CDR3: CAISPGTLAKNIQYF
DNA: TGTGCCATCAGCCCGGGGACACTAGCCAAAAACATTCAGTACTTC

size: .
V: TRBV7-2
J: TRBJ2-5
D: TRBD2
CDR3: CASSLDRLAETQYF
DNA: TGTGCCAGCAGCTTAGATAGACTAGCAGAGACCCAGTACTTC

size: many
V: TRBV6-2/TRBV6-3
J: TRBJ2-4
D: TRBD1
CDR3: CASSSTGVNNIQYF
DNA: TGTGCCAGCAGCTCGACAGGGGTTAACAACATTCAGTACTTC

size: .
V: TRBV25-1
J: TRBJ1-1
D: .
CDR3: CASSSFPMEGWDPEAFF
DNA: TGTGCCAGCAGTTCATTCCCCATGGAGGGCTGGGACCCTGAAGCTTTCTTT

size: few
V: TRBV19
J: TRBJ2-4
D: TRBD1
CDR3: CASRPTGGWENIQYF
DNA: TGTGCCAGTAGGCCGACAGGGGGTTGGGAAAACATTCAGTACTTC

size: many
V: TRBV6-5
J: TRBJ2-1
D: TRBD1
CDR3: CASSYRQGPYNEQFF
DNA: TGTGCCAGCAGCTATAGACAGGGCCCCTACAATGAGCAGTTCTTC

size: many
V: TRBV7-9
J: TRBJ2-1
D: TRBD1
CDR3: CASSLARTGWDEQFF
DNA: TGTGCCAGCAGCTTGGCTAGGACAGGGTGGGATGAGCAGTTCTTC

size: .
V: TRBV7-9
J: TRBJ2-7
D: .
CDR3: CASGFHSTSYEQYF
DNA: TGTGCCAGCGGCTTCCACAGTACCTCCTACGAGCAGTACTTC

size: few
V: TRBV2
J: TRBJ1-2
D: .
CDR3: CASSELAANYGYTF
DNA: TGTGCCAGCAGTGAACTTGCAGCAAACTATGGCTACACCTTC

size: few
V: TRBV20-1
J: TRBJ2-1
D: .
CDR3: CSASGIDSYNEQFF
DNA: TGCAGTGCTAGCGGGATCGACTCCTACAATGAGCAGTTCTTC

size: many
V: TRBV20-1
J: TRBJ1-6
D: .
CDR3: CSATTTSSYNSPLHF
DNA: TGCAGTGCTACTACCACCAGCTCCTATAATTCACCCCTCCACTTT

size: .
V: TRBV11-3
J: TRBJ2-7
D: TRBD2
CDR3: CASSYPGGPRNEQYF
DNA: TGTGCCAGCAGCTATCCGGGGGGGCCAAGGAATGAGCAGTACTTC

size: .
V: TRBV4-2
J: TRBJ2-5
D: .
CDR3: CASSQGRVQETQYF
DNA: TGTGCCAGCAGCCAAGGGAGGGTACAGGAGACCCAGTACTTC

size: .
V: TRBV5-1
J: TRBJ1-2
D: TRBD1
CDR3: CASSPEGQGFGYTF
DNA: TGCGCCAGCAGCCCTGAGGGACAGGGGTTTGGCTACACCTTC

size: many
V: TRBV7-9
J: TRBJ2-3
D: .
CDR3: CASSTERQGGNTQYF
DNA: TGTGCCAGCAGCACAGAACGACAGGGAGGGAATACGCAGTATTTT

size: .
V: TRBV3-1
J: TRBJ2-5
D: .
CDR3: CASTNRGWGSETQYF
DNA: TGTGCCAGCACGAACCGGGGGTGGGGGTCTGAGACCCAGTACTTC

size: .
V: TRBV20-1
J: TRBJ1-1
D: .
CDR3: CSAKNEGPEWNTEAFF
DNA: TGCAGTGCTAAGAACGAAGGGCCGGAATGGAACACTGAAGCTTTCTTT

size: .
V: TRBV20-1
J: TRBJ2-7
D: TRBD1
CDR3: CSASTGGGYEQYF
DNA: TGCAGTGCTAGCACAGGGGGAGGTTACGAGCAGTACTTC

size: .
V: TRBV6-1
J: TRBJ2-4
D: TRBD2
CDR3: CASSVVAGGPNIQYF
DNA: TGTGCCAGCAGTGTGGTAGCGGGGGGGCCGAACATTCAGTACTTC

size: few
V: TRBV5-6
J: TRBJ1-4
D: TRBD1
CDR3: CASSLDYGTENEKLFF
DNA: TGTGCCAGCAGCTTGGATTACGGGACAGAAAATGAAAAACTGTTTTTT

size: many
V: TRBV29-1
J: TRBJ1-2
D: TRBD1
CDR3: CSAGQGAGGYTF
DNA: TGCAGCGCTGGACAGGGGGCTGGTGGCTACACCTTC

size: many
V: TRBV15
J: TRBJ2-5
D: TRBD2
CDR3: CATSRVSGGPRETQYF
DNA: TGTGCCACCAGCAGAGTTAGCGGGGGGCCGCGGGAGACCCAGTACTTC

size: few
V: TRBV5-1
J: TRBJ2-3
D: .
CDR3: CASSQPGLATDTQYF
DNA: TGCGCCAGCAGTCAGCCGGGTCTGGCCACAGATACGCAGTATTTT

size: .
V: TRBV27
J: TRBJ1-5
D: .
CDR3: CASSFIPSNQPQHF
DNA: TGTGCCAGCAGTTTTATCCCTAGCAATCAGCCCCAGCATTTT

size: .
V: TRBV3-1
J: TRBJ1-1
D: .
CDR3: CASSQPRSTEAFF
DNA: TGTGCCAGCAGCCAACCCAGGTCGACAGAAGCTTTCTTT

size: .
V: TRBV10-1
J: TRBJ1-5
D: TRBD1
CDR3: CASSNYRGQPQHF
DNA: TGCGCCAGCAGTAACTACAGGGGTCAGCCCCAGCATTTT

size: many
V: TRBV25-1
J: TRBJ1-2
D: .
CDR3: CASSEASPYGYTF
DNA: TGTGCCAGCAGTGAGGCATCCCCTTATGGCTACACCTTC

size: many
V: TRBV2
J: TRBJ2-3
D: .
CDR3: CASSWRLADTQYF
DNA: TGTGCCAGCAGCTGGAGACTTGCAGATACGCAGTATTTT

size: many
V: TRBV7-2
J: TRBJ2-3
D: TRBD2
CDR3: CASSLFSTASGTDTQYF
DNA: TGTGCCAGCAGCTTATTTTCTACGGCTAGCGGGACAGATACGCAGTATTTT

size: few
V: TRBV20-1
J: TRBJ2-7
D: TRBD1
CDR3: CSARAQDRYYEQYF
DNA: TGCAGTGCTAGAGCACAGGACAGGTACTACGAGCAGTACTTC

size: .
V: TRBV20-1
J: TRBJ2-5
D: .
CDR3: CSAREGWETQYF
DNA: TGCAGTGCTAGAGAAGGGTGGGAGACCCAGTACTTC

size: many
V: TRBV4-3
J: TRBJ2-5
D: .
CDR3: CASSQDLGGSETQYF
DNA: TGCGCCAGCAGCCAAGATCTTGGCGGGTCGGAGACCCAGTACTTC

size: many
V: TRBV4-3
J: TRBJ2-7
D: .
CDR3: CASSQDRAQEQYF
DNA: TGCGCCAGCAGCCAAGACAGGGCCCAGGAGCAGTACTTC

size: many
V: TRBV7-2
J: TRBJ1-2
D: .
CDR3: CASSPRGPGPYGYTF
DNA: TGTGCCAGCAGCCCCCGAGGTCCAGGGCCATATGGCTACACCTTC

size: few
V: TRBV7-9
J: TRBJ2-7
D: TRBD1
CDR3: CASSLGQGSDEQYF
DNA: TGTGCCAGCAGCCTGGGACAGGGGAGTGACGAGCAGTACTTC

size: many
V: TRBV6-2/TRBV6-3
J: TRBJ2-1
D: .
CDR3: CASSYRSGFSYNEQFF
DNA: TGTGCCAGCAGTTACCGCTCAGGGTTCTCCTACAATGAGCAGTTCTTC

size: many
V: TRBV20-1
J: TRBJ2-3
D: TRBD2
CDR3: CSAATGTSGGKADTQYF
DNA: TGCAGTGCTGCGACCGGGACTAGCGGGGGGAAAGCAGATACGCAGTATTTT

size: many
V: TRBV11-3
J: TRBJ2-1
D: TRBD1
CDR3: CASRSGGLSYNEQFF
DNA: TGTGCCAGCAGGTCAGGGGGCCTCTCCTACAATGAGCAGTTCTTC

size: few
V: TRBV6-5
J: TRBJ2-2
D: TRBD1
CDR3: CASKRTGLNTGELFF
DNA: TGTGCCAGCAAAAGGACAGGGCTGAACACCGGGGAGCTGTTTTTT

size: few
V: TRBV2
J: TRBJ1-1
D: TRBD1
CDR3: CASRTRQGGDTEAFF
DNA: TGTGCCAGCAGAACTCGACAGGGCGGGGACACTGAAGCTTTCTTT

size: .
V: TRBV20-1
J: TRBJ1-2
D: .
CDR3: CSARRGDGYTF
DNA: TGCAGTGCTAGGAGAGGGGATGGCTACACCTTC